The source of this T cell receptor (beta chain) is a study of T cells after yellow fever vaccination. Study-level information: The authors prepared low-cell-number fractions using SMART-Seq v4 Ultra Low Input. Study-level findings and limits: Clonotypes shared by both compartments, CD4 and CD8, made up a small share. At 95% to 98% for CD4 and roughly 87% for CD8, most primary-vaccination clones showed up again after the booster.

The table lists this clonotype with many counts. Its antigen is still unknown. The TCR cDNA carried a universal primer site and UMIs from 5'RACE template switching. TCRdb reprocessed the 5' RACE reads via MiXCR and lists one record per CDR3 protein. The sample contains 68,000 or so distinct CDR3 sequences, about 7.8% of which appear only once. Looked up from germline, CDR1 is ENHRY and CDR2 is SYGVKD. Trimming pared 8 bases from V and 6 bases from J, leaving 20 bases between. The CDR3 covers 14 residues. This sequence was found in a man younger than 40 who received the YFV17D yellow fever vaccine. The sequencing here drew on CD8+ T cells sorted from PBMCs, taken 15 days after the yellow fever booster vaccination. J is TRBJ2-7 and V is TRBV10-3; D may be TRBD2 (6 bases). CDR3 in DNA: TGTGCCATCGGCATAGAAGTGGAGGGCGGCGAGCAGTACTTC. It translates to CAIGIEVEGGEQYF.